The 10 T cell receptor beta chains below all came from one sample that was sequenced in a study of blood T cell repertoires in COVID-19. Sequencing used immunoSEQ multiplex PCR; TCRdb keeps in-frame clones, though not all of them. The sample lists roughly 120,000 clones; about nine tenths were seen once. Sequenced sample: peripheral blood. These receptors were collected from a man aged 40-49 years with acute or convalescent COVID-19.

The chain recombines TRBV18 with TRBJ1-5; 10 bases agree with TRBD1. The CDR3 has 16 residues. V lost 0 bases to trimming and J lost 1 base; unmatched junction nucleotides: 0. CDR1 is KGHSH and CDR2 is LQKENI in the germline V gene. The CDR3 reads CASSPPGQGSNQPQHF. The CDR3 nucleotides read TGTGCCAGCTCACCACCGGGACAGGGGAGCAATCAGCCCCAGCATTTT.

The chain combines TRBV6-5 with TRBJ2-5; TRBD1 matches at 12 bases. CDR3 length: 13 residues. The V gene's germline CDR1 is MNHEY and CDR2 SVGAGI. Trimming removed 8 bases from V and 5 bases from J; junction bases left unmatched: 3. The CDR3 DNA follows: TGTGCCAGCGGGACAGGGGGCTGGGAGACCCAGTACTTC. This gives the protein CASGTGGWETQYF.

The chain links TRBV18 to TRBJ2-5; 9 bases map to TRBD1. Looked up from germline, CDR1 is KGHSH and CDR2 is LQKENI. Trimming cost V 5 bases and J 4 bases; bases outside gene matches: 5. The CDR3 has 14 amino acids. CDR3 DNA: TGTGCCAGCTCAACACAGGGACAGGGAGAGACCCAGTACTTC. It encodes CASSTQGQGETQYF.

This clone was recorded a few times. This chain connects TRBV4-3 to TRBJ2-5, with 12 bases lining up with TRBD2. V gave up 3 bases and J gave up 5 bases; unmatched junction bases: 4. The CDR3 totals 15 residues. Germline V CDR1 and CDR2: LGHNA, YSLEER. The CDR3 DNA is TGCGCCAGCAGCCAGGCTACTAGCGGGGGGGAGACCCAGTACTTC. Translation: CASSQATSGGETQYF.

The chain joins TRBV15 to TRBJ1-2; a weak D match, TRBD1 (5 bases). CDR1 is LNHNV, CDR2 YYDKDF, per germline (reference sequence). The V end lost 1 base, the J end lost 8 bases, and 20 bases lay between the germline ends. The CDR3 is 16 residues long. CDR3 nucleotide sequence: TGTGCCACCAGCAGAGGTTCTGGGACTGCCGGGCGAGGCTACACCTTC. It translates to CATSRGSGTAGRGYTF.

V and J are TRBV9 and TRBJ1-5; D is unclear. Germline CDR1 is SGDLS and CDR2 is YYNGEE. The CDR3 has 13 amino acids. V lost 2 bases, J lost 7 bases, and 10 bases lay in between. CDR3 bases: TGTGCCAGCAGCGTGGACTCTAGACAGCCCCAGCATTTT. This sequence encodes CASSVDSRQPQHF.

This clone was recorded only once. This rearrangement joins TRBV6-5 to TRBJ2-7, with 7 bases fitting TRBD1. V shed 6 bases, J shed 7 bases, and the junction held 12 bases outside the gene matches. CDR3 size: 14 residues. The germline V gene has CDR1 MNHEY and CDR2 SVGAGI. The chain's CDR3 is CASSPGQNLREQYF. CDR3 DNA sequence: TGTGCCAGCAGCCCGGGACAGAATTTGAGAGAGCAGTACTTC.

The V and J genes are TRBV3-1 (or the pseudogene TRBV3-2) and TRBJ1-2, with 8 bases aligning to TRBD1. The CDR3 spans 16 residues. Germline V CDR1 and CDR2: LGHDT, YNNKEL (reference sequence). J lost 1 base, V lost 4 bases, and 8 bases had no gene match. The CDR3 DNA reads as TGTGCCAGCAGCCCCCCGGACAGGGACTTTAACTATGGCTACACCTTC. Protein: CASSPPDRDFNYGYTF.

This clone was seen only once. The chain uses TRBV19 and TRBJ2-3; D may be TRBD2 (5 bases). V lost 7 bases to trimming and J lost 0 bases, with 14 bases between them. Germline loops: CDR1 LNHDA, CDR2 SQIVND (reference sequence). CDR3 length equals 15 residues. Written as DNA, the CDR3 is TGTGCCAGTATTCCCCCCGGGGATAGCACAGATACGCAGTATTTT. Residues: CASIPPGDSTDTQYF.

The genes are TRBV19 and TRBJ2-1; D is possibly TRBD2 (6 bases). From germline, CDR1 is LNHDA and CDR2 SQIVND (reference sequence). This CDR3 is built from 13 residues. V was clipped by 8 bases and J by 0 bases, with 8 bases between them. CDR3 DNA: TGTGCCAGTGGGGGGAGCTCCTACAATGAGCAGTTCTTC. It encodes CASGGSSYNEQFF. Based on the CDR3 plus reference TRBV19 and TRBJ2-1, the full variable domain is DGGITQSPKYLFRKEGQNVTLSCEQNLNHDAMYWYRQDPGQGLRLIYYSQIVNDFQKGDIAEGYSVSREKKESFPLTVTSAQKNPTAFYLCASGGSSYNEQFFGPGTRLTVL.